This T cell receptor (beta chain) appears in the sequencing data of a study of blood T cell repertoires in COVID-19. V dropped 5 bases and J dropped 0; count of bases not matched to a gene: 3. CDR1 and CDR2 (germline): SGHVS, FNYEAQ. CDR3 length: 15 amino acids. Only a few counts were recorded for this clone. Assay: immunoSEQ multiplex PCR; the TCRdb copy retains only in-frame clones and omits some. Of about 200,000 clones in the sample, 90% are singletons; the top ten hold 1.2%. The sample consisted of PBMCs or T cells enriched from blood (not recorded which). This sequence was found in a man aged 25-45 years who had recovered from COVID-19. The gene calls are TRBV7-6 and TRBJ2-7, with 11 bases lining up with TRBD1. The CDR3 loop is CASSIGTGGSYEQYF. The DNA of the CDR3 is TGTGCCAGCAGCATCGGGACAGGGGGCTCCTACGAGCAGTACTTC. Variable domain in full (rest from reference TRBV7-6 and TRBJ2-7): GAGVSQSPRYKVTKRGQDVALRCDPISGHVSLYWYRQALGQGPEFLTYFNYEAQQDKSGLPNDRFSAERPEGSISTLTIQRTEQRDSAMYRCASSIGTGGSYEQYFGPGTRLTVT.